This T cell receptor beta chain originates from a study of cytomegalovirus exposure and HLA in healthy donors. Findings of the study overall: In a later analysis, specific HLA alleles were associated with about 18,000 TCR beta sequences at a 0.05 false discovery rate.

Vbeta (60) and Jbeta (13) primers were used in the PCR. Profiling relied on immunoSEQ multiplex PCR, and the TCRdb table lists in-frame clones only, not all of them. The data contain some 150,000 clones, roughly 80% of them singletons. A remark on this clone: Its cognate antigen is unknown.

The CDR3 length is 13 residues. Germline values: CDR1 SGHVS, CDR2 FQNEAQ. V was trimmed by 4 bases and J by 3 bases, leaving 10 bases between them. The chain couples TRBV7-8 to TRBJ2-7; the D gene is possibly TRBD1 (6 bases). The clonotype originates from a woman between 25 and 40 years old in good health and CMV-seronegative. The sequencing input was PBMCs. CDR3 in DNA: TGTGCCAGCAGCTCTTTACAGGGCTACGAGCAGTACTTC. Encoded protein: CASSSLQGYEQYF.